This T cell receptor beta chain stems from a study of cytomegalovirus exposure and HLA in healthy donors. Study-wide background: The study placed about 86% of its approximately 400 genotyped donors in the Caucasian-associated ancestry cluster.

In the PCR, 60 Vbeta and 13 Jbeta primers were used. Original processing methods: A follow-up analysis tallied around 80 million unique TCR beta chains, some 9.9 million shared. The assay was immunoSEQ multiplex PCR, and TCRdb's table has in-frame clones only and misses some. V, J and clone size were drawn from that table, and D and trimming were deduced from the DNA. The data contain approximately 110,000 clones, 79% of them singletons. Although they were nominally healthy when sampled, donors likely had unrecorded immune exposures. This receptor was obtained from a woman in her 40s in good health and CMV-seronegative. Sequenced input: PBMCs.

CDR3 residues: CASSLSRRDRGYYGYTF. The CDR3 DNA follows: TGTGCCAGCAGTTTATCACGCCGGGACAGGGGATACTATGGCTACACCTTC. This chain connects TRBV28 to TRBJ1-2, with 10 bases matching TRBD1. The CDR3 loop spans 17 amino acids. CDR1 is MDHEN and CDR2 is SYDVKM in the germline V gene. The junction had 8 bases not matched to a gene; V was cut back by 1 base and J by 3 bases.